Listed here are 11 T cell receptor beta chains from one sample, sequenced in a study of blood T cell repertoires in COVID-19. Method: immunoSEQ multiplex PCR; TCRdb's copy keeps in-frame clones and lacks some. The data hold approximately 110,000 clones, with roughly 75% observed a single time. Source material: peripheral blood. The receptors shown here come from a human donor in a cohort sampled during active or convalescent COVID-19.

This clone was seen just once. The rearrangement links TRBV2 to TRBJ1-2, with TRBD1 as a possible D gene (6 bases). The CDR3 has 16 residues. Per the germline V gene, CDR1 is SNHLY and CDR2 is FYNNEI. V lost 5 bases, J lost 8 bases, and 24 bases lay in between. CDR3 residues: CASSRYSVAGEFGYTF. As DNA, the CDR3 is TGTGCCAGCAGTCGCTACTCGGTGGCAGGGGAGTTCGGCTACACCTTC.

As DNA, the CDR3 is TGCGCCAGCAGCTTTAGGGGTGGAGATACGCAGTATTTT. This gives the protein CASSFRGGDTQYF. This chain connects TRBV5-1 to TRBJ2-3; possible D gene TRBD1, 5 bases. Per germline, CDR1 SGHRS and CDR2 YFSETQ. The CDR3 is made up of 13 amino acids. Deletions cut 2 bases from V and 5 bases from J, with 9 bases between.

This clone showed up just a few times. This chain connects TRBV6-5 to TRBJ1-1, with a weak D call TRBD1 (5 bases). The length of the CDR3 is 13 residues. Trimming stripped 10 bases from V and 1 base from J, with 13 bases between. Germline CDR1 and CDR2: MNHEY and SVGAGI. This chain's CDR3 is CATKSGQNTEAFF. The CDR3 bases are TGTGCCACAAAAAGTGGACAGAACACTGAAGCTTTCTTT.

This rearrangement joins TRBV19 to TRBJ1-2, with no clear D. Trimming took 3 bases from V and 4 from J, leaving 9 bases between them. CDR3 length equals 13 residues. Germline loops: CDR1 LNHDA, CDR2 SQIVND (reference sequence). The CDR3 is CASSIPPGYGYTF. CDR3 nucleotide sequence: TGTGCCAGTAGTATCCCCCCGGGCTATGGCTACACCTTC.

The CDR3 DNA reads as TGTGCCAGCAGGGGACAGCCCTCTAGCACAGATACGCAGTATTTT. It codes for CASRGQPSSTDTQYF. The chain combines TRBV7-3 with TRBJ2-3; 7 bases match TRBD1. With 6 bases clipped from V and 0 bases from J, the junction kept 6 bases outside the gene matches. CDR3 length: 15 amino acids. From germline, CDR1 is SGHTA and CDR2 FQGTGA.

Points on this clone: Other DNA sequences in this specimen translate into the identical CDR3. The rearrangement links TRBV24-1 to TRBJ1-2; unclear D gene. Germline loops: CDR1 KGHDR, CDR2 SFDVKD. Between the trimmed V and J ends, which lost 4 bases and 0 bases, there was a span of 8 bases. The CDR3 covers 14 residues. CDR3: CATSDPGTNYGYTF. CDR3 DNA sequence: TGTGCCACCAGTGACCCCGGGACTAACTATGGCTACACCTTC.

This clone was recorded a few times. J is TRBJ2-7 and V is TRBV27, with 7 bases matching TRBD1. The CDR3 has 15 amino acids. CDR1 is MNHEY and CDR2 is SMNVEV in the germline V gene (reference sequence). The V and J ends lost 5 bases and 0 bases, in that order; junction bases with no gene match: 7. CDR3 nucleotide sequence: TGTGCCAGCAGTACAGTCAGGGGGAGCTCCTACGAGCAGTACTTC. Protein sequence: CASSTVRGSSYEQYF.

The rearrangement joins TRBV7-9 to TRBJ1-5, with TRBD1 matching over 10 bases. V lost 5 bases and J lost 8; bases outside the gene matches: 6. Looked up from germline, CDR1 is SEHNR and CDR2 is FQNEAQ (reference sequence). The CDR3 length is 14 residues. The CDR3, as DNA: TGTGCCAGCAGCGACAGGGGGCAACGGGAGCCCCAGCATTTT. It is translated as CASSDRGQREPQHF.

The DNA for the CDR3 is TGTGCCAGCAGTTACCGAAGGACTAGCGGCCAGGGGGAGACCCAGTACTTC. Residues: CASSYRRTSGQGETQYF. The chain has TRBV6-2 or TRBV6-3 and TRBJ2-5; 10 bases are a match to TRBD2. CDR3 length: 17 residues. The V gene end was trimmed by 2 bases and the J gene end by 5 bases; junction bases not matched to a gene: 11. CDR1 is MNHEY, CDR2 SVGEGT, per germline.

The chain joins TRBV14 to TRBJ2-7; D gene uncertain. Trimming took 1 base from V and 3 from J, leaving 7 bases between them. The germline V gene has CDR1 SGHDN and CDR2 FVKESK. This CDR3 comprises 13 residues. The CDR3 region has the DNA TGTGCCAGCAGCCAAGTTAACAGCTACGAGCAGTACTTC. Translation: CASSQVNSYEQYF.

J is TRBJ2-4 and V is TRBV28; 11 nucleotides match TRBD2. CDR3 length: 14 amino acids. Per the germline V gene, CDR1 is MDHEN and CDR2 is SYDVKM. Trimming took 3 bases from V and 11 from J; bases not matched to a gene: 6. Written as DNA, the CDR3 is TGTGCCAGCAGTTTCCCGGGACTAGCGGCCCTTCAGTACTTC. Its protein product is CASSFPGLAALQYF.